The T cell receptor beta chain under discussion was sequenced for a study of brain metastases from non-small cell lung cancer (dated by TCRdb to the late 2010s). A note on the overall study: The study profiled the immune microenvironment of paired resected primary tumors and brain metastases from non-small-cell lung cancer patients.

Trimming leaves V shorter by 4 bases and J shorter by 0 bases, with the junction holding 1 base beyond the gene matches. The CDR3, cysteine through phenylalanine, is 15 amino acids long. This entry keeps only the CDR3 DNA: 45 bases, framed from base 1. As encoded in the germline V gene, CDR1 is SGHTA while CDR2 is FQGTGA. What the study reported, not specific to this receptor: T-cell infiltration was lower in brain metastases than in primary tumors (P < 0.001). T-cell clones appeared expanded in less than 75% of brain metastases relative to the matched primary tumors. Paired brain metastases and primary tumors largely shared TCR repertoires, although T-cell densities in the metastases were sparse.

The cohort comprised 35 to 50 patients with surgically resected non-small-cell lung cancer who had both primary tumor and brain metastasis specimens. Archival formalin-fixed, paraffin-embedded tissues were used as the tumor specimens. To prepare the library, the immunoSEQ multiplex PCR assay was applied. T-cell receptor beta chain repertoire sequencing was performed alongside a 770-gene immune expression panel. Held by TCRdb, this immuneACCESS table contains in-frame sequences only and omits some clones. Under half of the omission traces to an unresolved V gene where checked; the cause of the rest is unknown. This sample has several hundred clones in its table, and 80% to 90% of those were observed once. The ten largest clones take up around 7.9% of the sample. This clone was recorded once. The target of this receptor is not known. One base away there is no much larger clone; base qualities are not given.

Sequenced material: primary lung tumor tissue. The meaning of the sample's cell subset or site label: primary lung tumor paired with brain metastasis. This receptor was obtained from a donor aged 40 or over with non-small cell lung cancer. The sequence joins TRBV7-3 to TRBJ2-2; 8 middle bases align to TRBD1. The bases read TGTGCCAGCAGCTCGACAGGGGCGAACACCGGGGAGCTGTTTTTT. Its coded protein is CASSSTGANTGELFF.